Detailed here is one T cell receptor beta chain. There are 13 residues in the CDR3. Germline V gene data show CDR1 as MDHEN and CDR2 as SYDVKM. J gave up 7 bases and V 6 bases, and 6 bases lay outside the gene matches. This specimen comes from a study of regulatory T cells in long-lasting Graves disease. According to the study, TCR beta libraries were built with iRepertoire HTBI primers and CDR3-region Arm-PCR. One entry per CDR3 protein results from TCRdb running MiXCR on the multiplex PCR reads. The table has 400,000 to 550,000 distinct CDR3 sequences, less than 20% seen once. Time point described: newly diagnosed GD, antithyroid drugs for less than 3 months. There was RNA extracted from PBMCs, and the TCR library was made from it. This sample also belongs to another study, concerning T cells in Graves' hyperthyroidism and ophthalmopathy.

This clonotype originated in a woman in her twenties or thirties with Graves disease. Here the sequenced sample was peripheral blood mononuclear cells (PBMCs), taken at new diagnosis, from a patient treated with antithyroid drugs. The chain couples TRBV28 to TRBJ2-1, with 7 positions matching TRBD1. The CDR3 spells CASSYPRGNEQFF. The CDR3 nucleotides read TGTGCCAGCAGCTACCCCAGGGGGAATGAGCAGTTCTTC.